The entry below gives a single TCR beta chain sequence along with its context. Its antigen is unknown. The data originate from a study of shared clonotypes between healthy human individuals. Broader study findings: Blood alone was sampled, and tissue repertoires likely differ.

Assay execution took place at the deep level. Each PCR replicate from the sorted subsets contained 200 to 250 ng DNA, which is some 31,000 T cell genomes. Produced via immunoSEQ multiplex PCR; TCRdb's table is partial and in-frame only. This table holds 2 million to 2.5 million clones, around 95% found once. The V and J ends lost 4 bases and 3 bases respectively, with 9 bases between them. This CDR3 comprises 13 residues. CDR1 is SGHVS and CDR2 is FNYEAQ in the germline V gene. The sequence was collected from a man between 18 and 35 years old in good health. What was sequenced was naive CD4+ T cells sorted from blood. Subset noted: CD45RA+ positively selected. The gene calls are TRBV7-6 and TRBJ2-5; D possibly corresponds to TRBD2 (5 bases). The CDR3 region has the DNA TGTGCCAGCAGCTCCGGAGGTAAAGAGACCCAGTACTTC. Its translation is CASSSGGKETQYF. Using reference TRBV7-6 and TRBJ2-5 for the parts outside the CDR3, the full variable domain is GAGVSQSPRYKVTKRGQDVALRCDPISGHVSLYWYRQALGQGPEFLTYFNYEAQQDKSGLPNDRFSAERPEGSISTLTIQRTEQRDSAMYRCASSSGGKETQYFGPGTRLLVL.